The clone carrying this T cell receptor beta chain turned up a few times. This entry is derived from a study of patients and donors after allogeneic stem cell transplantation. TCRdb called the RT-PCR reads again in MiXCR, with one record for every CDR3 protein. The table includes fewer than 500,000 distinct CDR3 sequences, approximately 16% detected once. The CDR3 extends over 16 amino acids. V dropped 0 bases and J dropped 7; count of bases not matched to a gene: 8. In germline, CDR1 is LGHNA, CDR2 YSLEER. The chain carries TRBV4-3 and TRBJ2-1; 8 bases fit TRBD1. Sequencing was done on a sample of blood, either unsorted or a sorted T cell fraction (not recorded which). The sequence was collected from a human donor who was either an allogeneic HSCT recipient or a stem cell or donor lymphocyte infusion donor (not recorded which). It is not recorded whose cells these are; they may come from a transplant donor. DNA of the CDR3: TGCGCCAGCAGCCAAGACCGGACAGGGTTTACGAATGAGCAGTTCTTC. Translation: CASSQDRTGFTNEQFF.